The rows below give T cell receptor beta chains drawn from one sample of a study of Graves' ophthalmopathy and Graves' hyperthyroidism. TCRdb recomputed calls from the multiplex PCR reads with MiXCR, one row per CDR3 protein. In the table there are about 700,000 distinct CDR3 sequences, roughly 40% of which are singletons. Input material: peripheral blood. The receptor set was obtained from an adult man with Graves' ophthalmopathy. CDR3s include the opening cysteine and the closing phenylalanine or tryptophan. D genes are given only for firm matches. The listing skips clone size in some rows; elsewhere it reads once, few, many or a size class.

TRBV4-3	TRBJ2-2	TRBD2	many	CASSQLPTSGLNTGELFF	TGCGCCAGCAGCCAGTTACCAACTAGCGGCCTCAACACCGGGGAGCTGTTTTTT
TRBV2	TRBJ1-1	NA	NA	CASSSLGQANTEAFF	TGTGCCAGCAGTAGTCTGGGGCAGGCGAACACTGAAGCTTTCTTT
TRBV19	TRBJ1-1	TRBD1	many	CASSQQGVTEAFF	TGTGCCAGTAGTCAACAGGGGGTCACTGAAGCTTTCTTT
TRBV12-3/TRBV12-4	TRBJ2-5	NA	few	CASSFGAETQYF	TGTGCCAGCAGTTTTGGTGCGGAGACCCAGTACTTC
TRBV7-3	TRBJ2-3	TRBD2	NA	CASTSGGTDMQYF	TGTGCCAGCACGTCGGGGGGTACAGATATGCAGTATTTT
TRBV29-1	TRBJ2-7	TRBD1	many	CRTLGTGGDPYEQYF	TGCAGAACTCTAGGGACAGGGGGCGACCCCTACGAGCAGTACTTC
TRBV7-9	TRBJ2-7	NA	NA	CASSQEAKGGRYEQYF	TGTGCCAGCAGCCAAGAGGCCAAGGGAGGTCGCTACGAGCAGTACTTC
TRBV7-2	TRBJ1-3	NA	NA	CASSLGRGSYGYTIYF	TGTGCCAGCAGCTTAGGGCGGGGATCCTATGGCTACACCATATATTTT
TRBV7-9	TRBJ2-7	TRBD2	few	CASSLGLAGTGRQYF	TGTGCCAGCAGCCTGGGACTAGCGGGAACGGGGAGGCAGTACTTC
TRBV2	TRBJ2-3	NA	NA	CASRDHGGNTDAQYF	TGTGCCAGCAGGGACCACGGGGGAAACACAGATGCGCAGTATTTT
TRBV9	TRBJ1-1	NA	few	CASSGGTDYTEAFF	TGTGCCAGCAGCGGAGGGACGGATTACACTGAAGCTTTCTTT
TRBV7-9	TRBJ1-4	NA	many	CASSLGGSATNEKLFF	TGTGCCAGCAGCTTAGGTGGCAGCGCAACTAATGAAAAACTGTTTTTT
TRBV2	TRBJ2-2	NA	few	CASSFGQTGELFF	TGTGCCAGCAGTTTTGGACAGACCGGGGAGCTGTTTTTT
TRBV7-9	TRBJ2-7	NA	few	CASSFRELGYEQYF	TGTGCCAGCAGCTTTAGGGAACTTGGCTACGAGCAGTACTTC
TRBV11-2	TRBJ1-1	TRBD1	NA	CASSLGTGGITEAFF	TGTGCCAGCAGCTTAGGGACAGGGGGCATCACTGAAGCTTTCTTT
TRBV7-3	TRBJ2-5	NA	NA	CASSSGGLYETQYF	TGTGCCAGCAGCTCGGGCGGTCTCTACGAGACCCAGTACTTC
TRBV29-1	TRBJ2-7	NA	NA	CSVVAGYSYEQYF	TGCAGCGTTGTGGCAGGGTACTCCTACGAGCAGTACTTC
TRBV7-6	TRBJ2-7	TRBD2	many	CASSWGTGTSGYEQYF	TGTGCCAGCAGTTGGGGTACTGGGACTAGCGGGTACGAGCAGTACTTC
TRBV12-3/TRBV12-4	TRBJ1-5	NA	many	CASSLVSKGQPQHF	TGTGCCAGCAGTTTGGTCAGCAAGGGTCAGCCCCAGCATTTT
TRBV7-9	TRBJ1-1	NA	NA	CASSPKDRMNTEAFF	TGTGCCAGCAGCCCTAAAGACAGAATGAACACTGAAGCTTTCTTT
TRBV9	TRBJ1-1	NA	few	CASSPRVGSTEAFF	TGTGCCAGCTCACCGCGGGTAGGCAGCACTGAAGCTTTCTTT
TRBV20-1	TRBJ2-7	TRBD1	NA	CSSNRDRDGYEQYF	TGCAGTTCAAACCGGGACAGGGACGGCTACGAGCAGTACTTC
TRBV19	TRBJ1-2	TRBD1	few	CASTRSRTGDYGYTF	TGTGCCAGTACTCGCAGTCGGACAGGGGACTATGGCTACACCTTC
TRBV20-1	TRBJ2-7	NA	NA	CSARAFSGNYEQYF	TGCAGTGCTAGGGCTTTCTCGGGCAACTACGAGCAGTACTTC
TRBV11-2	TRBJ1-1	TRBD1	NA	CASSQIPGQKVAEAFF	TGTGCCAGCAGCCAGATACCGGGACAGAAAGTGGCTGAAGCTTTCTTT
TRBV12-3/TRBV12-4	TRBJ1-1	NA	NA	CASRPIGLPEAFF	TGTGCCAGCAGGCCTATCGGGCTCCCTGAAGCTTTCTTT
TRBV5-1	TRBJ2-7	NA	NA	CASSFGFEQYF	TGCGCCAGCAGCTTCGGGTTCGAGCAGTACTTC
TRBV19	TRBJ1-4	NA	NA	CASSPGWMNEKLFF	TGTGCCAGTAGTCCTGGTTGGATGAATGAAAAACTGTTTTTT
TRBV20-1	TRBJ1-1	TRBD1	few	CSARGTGSDTEAFF	TGCAGTGCTAGGGGGACAGGGTCGGACACTGAAGCTTTCTTT
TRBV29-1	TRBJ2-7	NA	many	CSVTDSTRYYEQYF	TGCAGCGTTACGGATTCGACCCGGTATTACGAGCAGTACTTC
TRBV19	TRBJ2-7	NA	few	CASSIDGYEQYF	TGTGCCAGTAGTATAGATGGCTACGAGCAGTACTTC